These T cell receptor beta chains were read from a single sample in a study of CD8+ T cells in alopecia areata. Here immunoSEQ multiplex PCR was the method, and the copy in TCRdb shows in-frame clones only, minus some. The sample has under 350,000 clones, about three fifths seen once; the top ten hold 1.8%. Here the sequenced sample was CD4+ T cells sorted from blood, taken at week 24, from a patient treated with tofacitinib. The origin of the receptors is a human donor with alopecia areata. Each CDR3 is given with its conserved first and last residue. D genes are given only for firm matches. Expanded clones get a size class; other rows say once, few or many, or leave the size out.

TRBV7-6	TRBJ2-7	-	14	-	CASSRSVQGREQYF	TGTGCCAGCAGCCGATCCGTACAGGGACGCGAGCAGTACTTC
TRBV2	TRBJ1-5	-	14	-	CASSIRVSNQPQHF	TGTGCCAGCAGTATCAGGGTGAGCAATCAGCCCCAGCATTTT
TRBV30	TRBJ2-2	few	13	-	CAWKRGYTGELFF	TGTGCCTGGAAGAGGGGGTACACCGGGGAGCTGTTTTTT
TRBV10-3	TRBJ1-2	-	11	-	CAISAGYGYTF	TGTGCCATCAGTGCGGGCTATGGCTACACCTTC
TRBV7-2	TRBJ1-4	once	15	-	CASSLTGRSGEKLFF	TGTGCCAGCAGCCTTACAGGGAGAAGTGGTGAAAAACTGTTTTTT
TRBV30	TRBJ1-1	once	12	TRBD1	CAWSQDRSGAFF	TGTGCCTGGAGTCAGGACAGGTCTGGAGCTTTCTTT
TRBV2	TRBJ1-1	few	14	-	CASRASGYSTEAFF	TGTGCCAGCAGGGCGTCAGGGTACAGCACTGAAGCTTTCTTT
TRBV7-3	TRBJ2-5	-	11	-	CASSFGETQYF	TGTGCCAGCAGCTTTGGAGAGACCCAGTACTTC
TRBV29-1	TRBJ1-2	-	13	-	CSVEGREAYGYTF	TGCAGCGTTGAAGGAAGGGAGGCCTATGGCTACACCTTC
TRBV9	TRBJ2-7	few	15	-	CASSVAPAGNLEQYF	TGTGCCAGCAGCGTAGCCCCCGCAGGGAATCTCGAGCAGTACTTC
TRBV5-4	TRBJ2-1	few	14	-	CASSPGLTYNEQFF	TGTGCCAGCAGCCCAGGACTAACGTACAATGAGCAGTTCTTC
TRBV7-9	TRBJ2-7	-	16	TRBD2	CASSLVTGTTTYEQYF	TGTGCCAGCAGCTTAGTCACCGGGACTACTACCTACGAGCAGTACTTC
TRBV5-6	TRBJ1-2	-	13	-	CASSHDRTYGYTF	TGTGCCAGCAGCCACGACAGGACCTATGGCTACACCTTC
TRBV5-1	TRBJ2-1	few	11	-	CASSTYNEQFF	TGCGCCAGCAGCACCTACAATGAGCAGTTCTTC
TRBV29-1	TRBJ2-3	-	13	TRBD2	CSSAGGIGDTQYF	TGCAGCTCAGCGGGGGGGATAGGAGATACGCAGTATTTT
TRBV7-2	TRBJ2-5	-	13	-	CASSPTGLETQYF	TGTGCCAGCAGCCCAACAGGGTTGGAGACCCAGTACTTC
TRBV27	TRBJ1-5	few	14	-	CASSPQSGNQPQHF	TGTGCCAGCAGTCCCCAGTCGGGCAATCAGCCCCAGCATTTT
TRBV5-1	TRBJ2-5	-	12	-	CASSSQGETQYF	TGCGCCAGCAGCTCCCAGGGAGAGACCCAGTACTTC
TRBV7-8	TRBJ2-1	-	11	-	CASSPHNEQFF	TGTGCCAGCAGCCCTCACAATGAGCAGTTCTTC
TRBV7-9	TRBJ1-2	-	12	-	CASSPRLGGYTF	TGTGCCAGCAGCCCCAGACTAGGTGGCTACACCTTC
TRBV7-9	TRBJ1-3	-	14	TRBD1	CASKRDRAGNTIYF	TGTGCCAGCAAACGGGACAGGGCGGGAAACACCATATATTTT
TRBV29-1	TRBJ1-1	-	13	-	CSGSGLWNTEAFF	TGCAGCGGATCGGGACTATGGAACACTGAAGCTTTCTTT
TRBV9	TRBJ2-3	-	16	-	CASSVLMEGPADTQYF	TGTGCCAGCAGCGTACTTATGGAGGGCCCTGCAGATACGCAGTATTTT
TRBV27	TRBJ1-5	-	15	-	CASTPRSSPNQPQHF	TGTGCCAGCACCCCGCGGTCCTCTCCAAATCAGCCCCAGCATTTT
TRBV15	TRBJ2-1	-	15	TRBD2	CATSRDRLAGNEQFF	TGTGCCACCAGCAGAGATCGCCTAGCGGGCAATGAGCAGTTCTTC
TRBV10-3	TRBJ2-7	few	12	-	CAISAMGDEQYF	TGTGCCATCAGTGCCATGGGGGACGAGCAGTACTTC
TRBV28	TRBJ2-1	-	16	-	CASAAGWGRRGNEQFF	TGTGCCAGCGCTGCCGGTTGGGGACGAAGAGGCAATGAGCAGTTCTTC
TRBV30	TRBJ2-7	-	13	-	CAWSEQYPGEQYF	TGTGCCTGGAGTGAACAGTACCCAGGCGAGCAGTACTTC
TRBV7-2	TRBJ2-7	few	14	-	CASSPQSDNYEQYF	TGTGCCAGCAGCCCCCAATCCGACAACTACGAGCAGTACTTC
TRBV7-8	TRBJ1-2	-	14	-	CASSLVQGGYGYTF	TGTGCCAGCAGCTTAGTACAGGGTGGCTATGGCTACACCTTC
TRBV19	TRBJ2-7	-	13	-	CASSTGSSYEQYF	TGTGCCAGTAGTACCGGGTCCAGCTACGAGCAGTACTTC
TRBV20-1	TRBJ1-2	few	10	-	CSATQGLGTF	TGCAGTGCAACTCAGGGGCTCGGCACCTTC
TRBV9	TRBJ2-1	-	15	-	CASSVFSELRNEQFF	TGTGCCAGCAGCGTATTCTCCGAGTTGAGAAATGAGCAGTTCTTC
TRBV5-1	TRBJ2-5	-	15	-	CASSLESTLQETQYF	TGCGCCAGCAGCTTGGAGTCAACCCTTCAAGAGACCCAGTACTTC
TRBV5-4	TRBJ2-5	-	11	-	CASRAQETQYF	TGTGCCAGCAGGGCGCAAGAGACCCAGTACTTC
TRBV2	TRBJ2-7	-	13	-	CASTPGRSYEQYF	TGTGCCAGCACGCCGGGGCGGAGCTACGAGCAGTACTTC
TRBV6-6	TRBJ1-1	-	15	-	CATRGGQGLSTEAFF	TGTGCCACCCGGGGGGGGCAGGGGTTGAGTACTGAAGCTTTCTTT
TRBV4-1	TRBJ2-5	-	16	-	CASSQADPPSQETQYF	TGCGCCAGCAGCCAAGCGGACCCACCTTCCCAAGAGACCCAGTACTTC
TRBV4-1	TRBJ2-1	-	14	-	CASSQDVGRDEQFF	TGCGCCAGCAGCCAAGATGTAGGTCGGGATGAGCAGTTCTTC
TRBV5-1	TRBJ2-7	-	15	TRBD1	CASSQGQLSSYEQYF	TGCGCCAGCAGCCAGGGACAGCTCAGCTCCTACGAGCAGTACTTC
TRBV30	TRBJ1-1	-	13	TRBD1	CAWRGQPNTEAFF	TGTGCCTGGAGGGGACAGCCGAACACTGAAGCTTTCTTT
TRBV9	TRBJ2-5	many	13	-	CASSVATGETQYF	TGTGCCAGCAGCGTAGCTACGGGGGAGACCCAGTACTTC
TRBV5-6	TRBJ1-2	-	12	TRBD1	CASSQYRGGYTF	TGTGCCAGCAGCCAGTACAGGGGTGGCTACACCTTC
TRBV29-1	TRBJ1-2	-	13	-	CSVGGGLRYGYTF	TGCAGCGTTGGGGGTGGGCTTCGCTATGGCTACACCTTC
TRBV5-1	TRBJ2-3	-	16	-	CASKIERGMSTDTQYF	TGCGCCAGCAAGATCGAACGCGGGATGAGCACAGATACGCAGTATTTT
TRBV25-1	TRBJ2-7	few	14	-	CASSPMNYQGEQYF	TGTGCCAGCAGTCCGATGAATTATCAGGGCGAGCAGTACTTC
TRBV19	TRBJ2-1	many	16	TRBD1	CASSPYGTGGSNEQFF	TGTGCCAGTAGTCCCTACGGGACAGGGGGCTCCAATGAGCAGTTCTTC
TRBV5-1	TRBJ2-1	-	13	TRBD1	CASSKTGGNEQFF	TGCGCCAGCAGCAAGACAGGGGGCAATGAGCAGTTCTTC
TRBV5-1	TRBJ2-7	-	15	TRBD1	CASSVNRQGSDEQYF	TGCGCCAGCAGCGTAAACCGACAGGGATCGGACGAGCAGTACTTC
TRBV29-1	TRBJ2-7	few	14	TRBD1	CSVSLTGSSYEQYF	TGCAGCGTAAGCTTGACAGGGAGCTCCTACGAGCAGTACTTC
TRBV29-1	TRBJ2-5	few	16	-	CSVEDRKKGPKETQYF	TGCAGCGTTGAAGATCGAAAAAAGGGTCCGAAAGAGACCCAGTACTTC
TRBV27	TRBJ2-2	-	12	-	CASSLATGELFF	TGTGCCAGCAGTTTAGCCACCGGGGAGCTGTTTTTT
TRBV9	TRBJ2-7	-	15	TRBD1	CASSVAGGSPYEQYF	TGTGCCAGCAGCGTAGCAGGGGGTAGTCCCTACGAGCAGTACTTC
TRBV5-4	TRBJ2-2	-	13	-	CASSLSDTGELFF	TGTGCCAGCAGCTTGTCTGATACCGGGGAGCTGTTTTTT
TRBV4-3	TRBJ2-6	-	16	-	CASSRKQDSGANVLTF	TGCGCCAGCAGCCGGAAACAAGACTCTGGGGCCAACGTCCTGACTTTC